Presented here are 21 T cell receptor beta chains from one specimen sequenced in a study of blood T cells in healthy people across ages. A sample-barcoded 5' primer and a J-beta primer mix were used in a second PCR of roughly 7 to 11 cycles. Using its own MiXCR run on the 5' RACE reads, TCRdb lists one record per CDR3 protein. This repertoire shows 750,000 or so distinct CDR3 sequences, roughly 25% found once; its top ten account for more than 7.5%. The same sample was also used in a study of T cells of mothers and their children.

The sequenced sample was blood. These receptors all stem from a boy aged 5-17 years in good health.

The chain is built from TRBV20-1 and TRBJ2-5, with 8 bases aligning to TRBD1. The DNA end is more similar to TRBJ2-7, so the J call may be wrong. Germline values: CDR1 DFQATT, CDR2 SNEGSKA (reference sequence). The CDR3 loop spans 15 amino acids. DNA of the CDR3: TGCAGTGCTAGAGAGGACGGACAGGGTGGGTACGAGCAGTACTTC. Translation gives CSAREDGQGGYEQYF.

This sequence joins TRBV6-6 and TRBJ2-5, with 7 nucleotides matching TRBD1. This CDR3 contains 14 residues. Germline V gives CDR1 MNHNY, CDR2 SVGAGI (reference sequence). V dropped 2 bases and J dropped 1; count of bases not matched to a gene: 1. The CDR3 DNA sequence: TGTGCCAGCAGTTACGGGGACAGCCAAGAGACCCAGTACTTC. It translates to CASSYGDSQETQYF.

This clonotype was picked up a small number of times. V and J are TRBV2 and TRBJ2-4; D not resolved. Germline V gene sequence: CDR1 SNHLY, CDR2 FYNNEI. There are 12 residues in the CDR3. V was shortened by 3 bases and J by 4 bases, with 4 bases between the two germline ends. The CDR3 DNA follows: TGTGCCAGCAGTGAGACAAAAAACATTCAGTACTTC. Amino acids: CASSETKNIQYF.

This clonotype turned up a few times. The chain couples TRBV5-1 to TRBJ1-1; 10 bases are shared with TRBD1. The CDR3 covers 15 residues. Trimming removed 0 bases from V and 6 bases from J; junction bases left unmatched: 5. Germline CDR1 reads SGHRS; CDR2 reads YFSETQ. The CDR3 is CASSLGRDRGSEAFF. The CDR3 nucleotides read TGCGCCAGCAGCTTGGGTCGGGACAGGGGATCTGAAGCTTTCTTT.

This clonotype was seen a handful of times. Mismatch with germline at one junction end may stem from a read error. The gene calls are TRBV12-3 or TRBV12-4 and TRBJ1-2; 8 bases are shared with TRBD1. This CDR3 spans 15 amino acids. The chain's CDR3 is CASSLAQGANYGHTF. CDR3 in DNA: TGTGCCAGCAGTTTAGCGCAGGGGGCGAACTATGGCCACACCTTC.

This chain uses TRBV9 with TRBJ2-5; D might be TRBD1 (6 bases). The J call may be faulty, since TRBJ2-1 better matches the DNA end. This CDR3 comprises 17 residues. Germline V gene data show CDR1 as SGDLS and CDR2 as YYNGEE. In DNA, the CDR3 is TGTGCCAGCAGCGTAGTGGGAATACAGGGAATCCCCAATGAGCAGTTCTTC. Protein sequence: CASSVVGIQGIPNEQFF.

There are a few counts of this clonotype. The germline gene is not matched at one end of the junction; a read error may be the cause. The rearrangement joins TRBV29-1 to TRBJ1-2; D remains unclear. This CDR3 has 12 amino acids. The V gene's germline CDR1 is SQVTM and CDR2 ANQGSEA. The CDR3 sequence: CSVEDPLSVPTF. For the CDR3, the DNA is TGCAGTGTTGAAGATCCCCTTTCGGTACCCACCTTC.

In the case of this clonotype: A junction end diverges from the germline sequence, so it may reflect a read error. Here the CDR3 reads CASSSPYERYF. In DNA form, the CDR3 reads TGTGCCAGCAGTTCGCCCTACGAGCGGTACTTC. The chain links TRBV28 to TRBJ2-7; D is unresolved. This CDR3 has 11 amino acids. Germline loops: CDR1 MDHEN, CDR2 SYDVKM.

The chain links TRBV12-3 or TRBV12-4 to TRBJ2-2; the D gene could be TRBD1 or TRBD2 (5 bases each). CDR3 length: 17 amino acids. Trimming cost V 0 bases and J 6 bases, with 17 bases left between them. The CDR3: CASSLAPGTALSGELFF. For the CDR3, the DNA is TGTGCCAGCAGTTTAGCGCCCGGGACGGCCCTTTCCGGGGAGCTGTTTTTT.

This clonotype was recorded a few times. The rearrangement links TRBV2 to TRBJ2-1; 8 bases match TRBD2. The CDR3 has 13 residues. With 6 bases clipped from V and 7 bases from J, the junction kept 5 bases outside the gene matches. Germline V gene data show CDR1 as SNHLY and CDR2 as FYNNEI. The CDR3 protein is CASRREGGNEQFF. CDR3 nucleotides: TGTGCCAGCAGACGGGAGGGTGGGAATGAGCAGTTCTTC.

This chain joins TRBV28 and TRBJ1-2, with unresolved D. V was trimmed by 5 bases and J by 3 bases, leaving 16 bases between them. The CDR3 is 15 residues long. Germline V gene sequence: CDR1 MDHEN, CDR2 SYDVKM. The CDR3 reads CASSPGGQWYYGYTF. In DNA, the CDR3 is TGTGCCAGCAGTCCTGGCGGGCAGTGGTACTATGGCTACACCTTC.

The sample holds a few counts of this clonotype. V is TRBV20-1 and J is TRBJ2-3; no clear D gene. The germline V and J ends were trimmed by 0 bases and 8 bases, with 12 bases remaining between them. The germline gives CDR1 DFQATT, CDR2 SNEGSKA (reference sequence). This CDR3 spans 13 amino acids. The CDR3 DNA is TGCAGTGCTAGAGATAACATCAGAACTACGCAGTATTTT. This sequence encodes CSARDNIRTTQYF.

This clonotype has only a few counts. The CDR3 is CASSTGTGGQNEQYF. The CDR3 region has the DNA TGTGCCAGCAGCACTGGGACAGGGGGACAAAACGAGCAGTACTTC. The chain couples TRBV7-6 to TRBJ2-7; 11 bases are shared with TRBD1. The CDR3 covers 15 residues. J gave up 5 bases and V 5 bases, and 8 bases lay outside the gene matches. Germline V CDR1 and CDR2: SGHVS, FNYEAQ.

A few counts support this clonotype. A read error may account for a junction end that differs from germline. The chain employs TRBV7-7 and TRBJ2-5, with D maybe TRBD2 (5 bases). The germline V gene has CDR1 SSHAT and CDR2 FNYEAQ (reference sequence). This CDR3 is built from 15 residues. The CDR3 sequence: CASSLAPSPKETQYF. CDR3 nucleotide sequence: TGTGCTAGCAGCTTAGCGCCTAGTCCCAAAGAGACCCAGTACTTC.

This clonotype was counted between two and nine times. The rearrangement uses TRBV7-9 and TRBJ1-5; D is unclear. V was trimmed by 3 bases and J by 3 bases, leaving 9 bases between them. The CDR3 contains 14 residues. CDR1 and CDR2 (germline): SEHNR, FQNEAQ (reference sequence). CDR3 DNA: TGTGCCAGCAGCTTTCCGGGCTTCAATCAGCCCCAGCATTTT. It encodes CASSFPGFNQPQHF.

J is TRBJ1-2 and V is TRBV11-2; weak D call: TRBD1 (5 bases). V lost 5 bases and J 4 bases, leaving 8 bases between the germline ends. CDR3 length: 12 residues. Germline CDR1 reads SGHAT; CDR2 reads FQNNGV. This CDR3 reads CASSRQLYGYTF. The DNA for the CDR3 is TGTGCCAGCAGCCGACAGCTCTATGGCTACACCTTC.

This clonotype was seen a handful of times. The chain carries TRBV7-6 and TRBJ1-2, with a possible D match to TRBD1 (5 bases). V lost 6 bases to trimming and J lost 8 bases, with 22 bases between them. Germline V lookup: CDR1 SGHVS, CDR2 FNYEAQ. The CDR3 runs to 15 residues. CDR3 DNA sequence: TGTGCCAGCAGTGATACCCCAACGGCAGGGAAAGGCTACACCTTC. Amino acids: CASSDTPTAGKGYTF.

The chain employs TRBV27 and TRBJ2-1; D remains ambiguous. CDR1 MNHEY and CDR2 SMNVEV come from the germline V gene (reference sequence). With 6 bases removed from V and 6 bases from J, the gap between germline ends came to 9 bases. The CDR3 has 12 amino acids. Here the CDR3 DNA reads TGTGCCAGCAGCGAAACCATCAATGAGCAGTTCTTC. Translated, it gives CASSETINEQFF.

This clonotype was counted a few times. This chain joins TRBV5-1 and TRBJ2-5, with D tentatively TRBD1 (6 bases). The DNA end favors TRBJ2-1, so the J call may be wrong. The CDR3 has 15 amino acids. Germline CDR1 and CDR2: SGHRS and YFSETQ. The CDR3 loop is CASSTGAGDGNEQFF. The CDR3 coding sequence is TGCGCCAGCAGCACCGGAGCAGGGGACGGCAATGAGCAGTTCTTC.

The CDR3 spells CASKGGGNTIYF. The CDR3 DNA reads as TGTGCCAGCAAAGGGGGTGGAAACACCATATATTTT. The rearrangement uses TRBV7-2 and TRBJ1-3; D might be TRBD1 (6 bases). Germline V lookup: CDR1 SGHTA, CDR2 FQGNSA. CDR3 length equals 12 residues. V lost 7 bases and J lost 3, with 7 bases in between.

This clonotype was observed a handful of times. V and J are TRBV29-1 and TRBJ2-3; TRBD2 agrees at 13 bases. This CDR3 region has 17 residues. Germline V CDR1 and CDR2: SQVTM, ANQGSEA. J gave up 3 bases and V 0 bases, and 6 bases lay outside the gene matches. This chain's CDR3 is CSVEDPGLAGNTDTQYF. The CDR3 nucleotides read TGCAGCGTTGAAGATCCGGGACTAGCGGGAAATACAGATACGCAGTATTTT.